Following are 12 T cell receptor beta chains from one sample sequenced in a study of cytomegalovirus exposure and HLA in healthy donors. The PCR made use of 60 Vbeta and 13 Jbeta primers. Generated by immunoSEQ multiplex PCR, the TCRdb table keeps only in-frame clones and is missing some. The sample yields more than 100,000 clones, 75% to 85% seen once. The sequenced sample consisted of PBMCs. Receptor source: a woman aged 50 to 60 in good health and CMV-seropositive.

V gene TRBV5-6 combines with J gene TRBJ1-5, with D perhaps TRBD1 (5 bases). Germline V CDR1 and CDR2: SGHDT, YYEEEE. There are 13 residues in the CDR3. The ends were cut back, 2 bases at V and 5 bases at J, with 8 bases in the middle. The CDR3 protein is CASSFSRDQPQHF. As DNA, the CDR3 is TGTGCCAGCAGCTTTAGCAGGGATCAGCCCCAGCATTTT. Supplemented by reference TRBV5-6 and TRBJ1-5, the full variable domain reads DAGVTQSPTHLIKTRGQQVTLRCSPKSGHDTVSWYQQALGQGPQFIFQYYEEEERQRGNFPDRFSGHQFPNYSSELNVNALLLGDSALYLCASSFSRDQPQHFGDGTRLSIL.

The chain carries TRBV7-8 and TRBJ1-2; possibly TRBD1 for D (5 bases). This CDR3 has 14 residues. Germline CDR1 and CDR2: SGHVS and FQNEAQ. V was trimmed by 5 bases and J by 8 bases, leaving 18 bases between them. CDR3 coding DNA: TGTGCCAGCAGCCCTACCCTGACAGTCGAAGGCTACACCTTC. It is translated as CASSPTLTVEGYTF.

CDR3 coding DNA: TGTGCCTGGAGTGACGAGGCATACACCGGGGAGCTGTTTTTT. Amino acids: CAWSDEAYTGELFF. The J gene is TRBJ2-2, the V gene TRBV30, with unresolved D. The CDR3 loop spans 14 amino acids. CDR1 GTSNPN and CDR2 SVGIG come from the germline V gene (reference sequence). V lost 1 base and J 3 bases, leaving 9 bases between the germline ends.

This chain uses TRBV19 with TRBJ1-1; D is possibly TRBD1 (5 bases). Trimming took off 5 bases at V and 0 bases at J, with 13 bases between the two ends. This CDR3 contains 15 residues. Per the germline V gene, CDR1 is LNHDA and CDR2 is SQIVND (reference sequence). CDR3 protein: CASSRRGGVNTEAFF. The CDR3 DNA reads TGTGCCAGTAGTCGGAGGGGAGGGGTGAACACTGAAGCTTTCTTT. Full variable domain (missing parts from reference TRBV19 and TRBJ1-1): DGGITQSPKYLFRKEGQNVTLSCEQNLNHDAMYWYRQDPGQGLRLIYYSQIVNDFQKGDIAEGYSVSREKKESFPLTVTSAQKNPTAFYLCASSRRGGVNTEAFFGQGTRLTVV.

The V call is TRBV5-1, the J call TRBJ1-2; D not resolved. CDR3 length: 13 residues. Germline V gene sequence: CDR1 SGHRS, CDR2 YFSETQ. The germline V and J ends were trimmed by 0 bases and 0 bases, with 3 bases remaining between them. Written as DNA, the CDR3 is TGCGCCAGCAGCTTGGACACTAACTATGGCTACACCTTC. Translated, it gives CASSLDTNYGYTF.

The rearrangement links TRBV12-5 to TRBJ2-7, with D perhaps matching TRBD1 (6 bases). Germline V gene sequence: CDR1 LGHNT, CDR2 FRNRAP. The CDR3 runs to 16 residues. V was pared by 0 bases and J by 5 bases, with 17 bases between. CDR3 loop: CASGLVATGRWNEQYF. The CDR3 DNA is TGTGCTAGTGGTTTGGTGGCTACAGGGCGTTGGAACGAGCAGTACTTC.

V and J are TRBV15 and TRBJ2-1; 13 positions match TRBD2. V shed 5 bases and J 9 bases; nucleotides not matched to a gene: 10. Germline V gene lookup returns CDR1 LNHNV and CDR2 YYDKDF (reference sequence). The CDR3 totals 16 residues. The CDR3 bases are TGTGCCACCAGCTTCTTACTAGCGGGGGGGCGCTTTGAGCAGTTCTTC. Protein: CATSFLLAGGRFEQFF.

The table lists this clone with a count of one. This chain connects TRBV19 to TRBJ2-2; D is ambiguous. V was clipped by 3 bases and J by 2 bases, with 10 bases between them. Germline-derived CDR1 and CDR2 are LNHDA and SQIVND (reference sequence). The CDR3 covers 15 residues. CDR3 amino acids: CASSMRLSNTGELFF. The CDR3, as DNA: TGTGCCAGTAGTATGAGGCTTTCAAACACCGGGGAGCTGTTTTTT.

The chain joins TRBV6-5 to TRBJ1-3; D remains unclear. Germline CDR1 MNHEY, CDR2 SVGAGI. The CDR3 covers 14 residues. Trimming cost V 6 bases and J 0 bases, with 9 bases left between them. Here the CDR3 DNA reads TGTGCCAGCAGGCTAGCGCTCTCTGGAAACACCATATATTTT. It specifies CASRLALSGNTIYF.

The genes are TRBV19 and TRBJ2-1; TRBD2 agrees at 7 bases. The CDR3 consists of 16 residues. Looked up from germline, CDR1 is LNHDA and CDR2 is SQIVND (reference sequence). The V segment lost 3 bases and the J segment 8 bases; nucleotides outside the gene matches: 13. The CDR3: CASSMAGRGSIDEQFF. In nucleotides, the CDR3 is TGTGCCAGTAGTATGGCGGGGCGCGGGAGTATCGATGAGCAGTTCTTC. Combining the CDR3 with reference TRBV19 and TRBJ2-1 gives the whole variable domain DGGITQSPKYLFRKEGQNVTLSCEQNLNHDAMYWYRQDPGQGLRLIYYSQIVNDFQKGDIAEGYSVSREKKESFPLTVTSAQKNPTAFYLCASSMAGRGSIDEQFFGPGTRLTVL.

This chain connects TRBV7-9 to TRBJ1-2, with TRBD1 as a possible D gene (6 bases). The germline gives CDR1 SEHNR, CDR2 FQNEAQ (reference sequence). The CDR3 has 13 residues. V lost 5 bases, J lost 1 base, and 8 bases lay in between. The chain's CDR3 is CASSPDSNYGYTF. The CDR3 bases are TGTGCCAGCAGCCCGGACAGTAACTATGGCTACACCTTC. Combining the CDR3 with reference TRBV7-9 and TRBJ1-2 gives the whole variable domain DTGVSQNPRHKITKRGQNVTFRCDPISEHNRLYWYRQTLGQGPEFLTYFQNEAQLEKSRLLSDRFSAERPKGSFSTLEIQRTEQGDSAMYLCASSPDSNYGYTFGSGTRLTVV.

The rearrangement links TRBV19 to TRBJ1-1; no firm D call. Trimming left V 1 base short and J 1 base short, with 10 bases between. The germline V gene encodes CDR1 LNHDA and CDR2 SQIVND (reference sequence). This CDR3 region has 15 residues. The CDR3, as DNA: TGTGCCAGTAGTATAGTCGGGGTTCCGAACACTGAAGCTTTCTTT. Translating gives CASSIVGVPNTEAFF.